The entry below gives a single T cell receptor beta chain sequence along with its context. What antigen it recognizes has not been identified. The input lacks base qualities; no much larger clone sits a single base away. The immunoSEQ assay at survey resolution was applied to genomic DNA for sequencing of TCRbeta rearrangements. The paper's processing steps were these. A lowest detectable productive clonotype frequency of 2.59 x 10-5 was observed in the TCR sequencing data. Only productive TCRbeta rearrangements, defined as complete and in-frame sequences, were included in the analyses. Sample clonality was computed as Simpson clonality in the immunoSEQ Analyzer version 3.0. Clones were binned by frequency as very rare, small, medium, large (1-20%) or hyperexpanded (>20%). Generation probabilities were estimated with OLGA 1.2.3, V-gene circos plots were made with VDJtools, specificities were searched in VDJdb, and CDR3 motifs were identified with GLIPH. TCRdb limited this immuneACCESS table to in-frame rearrangements with V and J called. A share of clones is missing; checked studies link under half to unresolved V genes, and the rest is unexplained. That table is the source of V, J and clone size, and D and trimming were worked out from the DNA. The sample data list 30,000 to 40,000 clones, and approximately 89% of these were observed just once. The top ten clonotypes cover roughly 0.98% of the sample.

This entry is derived from a study of STAT5B mutations in CD4+ large granular lymphocyte leukemia (dated by TCRdb to between 2022 and 2023). For context, the study as a whole: Among healthy controls, the CDR3 'QG' motif was associated with a particular HLA allele. The study compared the TCRbeta repertoires of patients with CD4+ T-cell large granular lymphocyte leukemia against the TCRbeta repertoires of healthy blood donors. Flow cytometry performed on FACSCanto II or FACSVerse showed that the purified fractions had more than 95% purity among lymphocytes. Results the study describes overall, beyond this receptor: The data were not HLA-matched, and the relatively small sample size could explain the higher clonality seen in CD4+ compared with CD8+ T-LGLL. Enrichment of TRBV06-family usage was observed among the top patient clones (8/27) relative to healthy controls (2/35). Each patient's main leukemic clonotypes were private, but approximately 23% of these clonotypes showed up at low frequency in the non-leukemic repertoires of other patients. CD4-sorted patient repertoires appeared more clonal than healthy CD4+ repertoires, and this difference persisted after removing the putative leukemic clones.

Healthy controls were roughly 36 blood donors whose buffy coats came from the Finnish Red Cross blood service. All TCR-sequenced material derived from peripheral blood: patient blood samples and healthy donor buffy coats. Ficoll-Hypaque gradient centrifugation was used to isolate peripheral blood mononuclear cells. Magnetic purification was used to isolate CD4+ cells from the buffy coats of the healthy controls. The Gentra Puregene Cell and Tissue kit was used to extract genomic DNA, and a Qubit 2.0 fluorometer was used to measure the amount of genomic DNA. The germline V gene specifies LGHNA as CDR1 and YSLEER as CDR2. Spanning cysteine to phenylalanine, the CDR3 consists of 16 amino acids. Of all the DNA, just the CDR3 is kept, 48 bases in frame from base 1. V is cut back by 2 bases and J by 4 bases, with 5 bases in the junction unmatched.

The sequenced sample consisted of CD4+ T cells from blood buffy coats. The chain is assembled from TRBV4-3 and TRBJ2-2; 9 bases in the junction line up with TRBD1. The receptor's source is a human donor in good health. For the CDR3, the sequence is CASSQIGQGPTGELFF. The DNA sequence is as follows: TGCGCCAGCAGCCAAATTGGACAGGGGCCCACCGGGGAGCTGTTTTTT.